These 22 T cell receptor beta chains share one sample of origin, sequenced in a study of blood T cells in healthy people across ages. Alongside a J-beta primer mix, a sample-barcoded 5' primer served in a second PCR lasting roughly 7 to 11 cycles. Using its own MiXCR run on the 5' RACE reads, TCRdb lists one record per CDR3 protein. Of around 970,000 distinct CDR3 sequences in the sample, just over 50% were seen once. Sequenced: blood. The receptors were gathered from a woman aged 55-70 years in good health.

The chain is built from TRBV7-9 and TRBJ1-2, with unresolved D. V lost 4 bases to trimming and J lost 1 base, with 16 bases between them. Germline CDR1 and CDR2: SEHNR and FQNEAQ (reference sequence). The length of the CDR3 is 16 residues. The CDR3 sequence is CASSSPPPPFNYGYTF. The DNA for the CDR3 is TGTGCCAGCAGCTCACCGCCTCCTCCTTTTAACTATGGCTACACCTTC. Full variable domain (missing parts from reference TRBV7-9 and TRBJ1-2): DTGVSQNPRHKITKRGQNVTFRCDPISEHNRLYWYRQTLGQGPEFLTYFQNEAQLEKSRLLSDRFSAERPKGSFSTLEIQRTEQGDSAMYLCASSSPPPPFNYGYTFGSGTRLTVV.

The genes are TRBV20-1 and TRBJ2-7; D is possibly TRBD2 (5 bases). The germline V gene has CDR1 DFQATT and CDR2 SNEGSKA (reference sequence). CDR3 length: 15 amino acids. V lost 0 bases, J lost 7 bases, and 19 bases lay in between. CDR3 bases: TGCAGTGCTAGAGATGCTAGCTACTCCTACAATGAGCAGTACTTC. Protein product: CSARDASYSYNEQYF.

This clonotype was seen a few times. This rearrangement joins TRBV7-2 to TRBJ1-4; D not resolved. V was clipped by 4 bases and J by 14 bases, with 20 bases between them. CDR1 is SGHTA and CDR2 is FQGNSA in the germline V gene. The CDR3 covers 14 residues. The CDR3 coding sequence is TGTGCCAGCAGCTCCTCCGCATGGGGAAGTCGGCTGTTTTTT. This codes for CASSSSAWGSRLFF.

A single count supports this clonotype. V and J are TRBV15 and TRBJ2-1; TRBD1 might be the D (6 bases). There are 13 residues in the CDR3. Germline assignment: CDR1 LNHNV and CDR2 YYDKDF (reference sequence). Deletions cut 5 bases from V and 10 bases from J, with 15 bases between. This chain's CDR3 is CATSSRDKSEQFF. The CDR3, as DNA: TGTGCCACCAGCTCCAGGGACAAAAGCGAGCAGTTCTTC.

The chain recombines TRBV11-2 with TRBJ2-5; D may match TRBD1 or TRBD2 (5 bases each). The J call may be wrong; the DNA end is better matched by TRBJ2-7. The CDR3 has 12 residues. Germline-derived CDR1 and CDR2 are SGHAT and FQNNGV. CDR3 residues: CASSRGQHEQYF. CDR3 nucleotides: TGTGCCAGCAGCCGGGGCCAACACGAGCAGTACTTC.

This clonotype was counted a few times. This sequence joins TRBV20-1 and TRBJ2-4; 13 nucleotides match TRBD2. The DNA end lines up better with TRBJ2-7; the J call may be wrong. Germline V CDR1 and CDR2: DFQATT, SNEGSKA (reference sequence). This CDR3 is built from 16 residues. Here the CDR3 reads CSAPDAGLAGASEQYF. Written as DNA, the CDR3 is TGCAGTGCCCCAGACGCCGGACTAGCGGGAGCGAGCGAGCAGTACTTC.

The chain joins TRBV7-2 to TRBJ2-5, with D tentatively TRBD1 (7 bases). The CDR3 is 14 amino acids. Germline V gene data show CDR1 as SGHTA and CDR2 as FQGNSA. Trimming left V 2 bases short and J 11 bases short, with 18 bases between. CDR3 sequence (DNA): TGTGCCAGCAGCTTACGACAGCAGGGGGGTGAGCAGTACTTC. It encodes CASSLRQQGGEQYF.

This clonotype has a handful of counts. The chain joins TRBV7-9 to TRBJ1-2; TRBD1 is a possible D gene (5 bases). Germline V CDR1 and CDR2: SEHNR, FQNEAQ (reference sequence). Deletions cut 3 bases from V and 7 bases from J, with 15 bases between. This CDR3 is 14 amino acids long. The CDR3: CASSLSREGFGYTF. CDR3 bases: TGTGCCAGCAGCTTGTCCAGGGAGGGTTTTGGCTACACCTTC.

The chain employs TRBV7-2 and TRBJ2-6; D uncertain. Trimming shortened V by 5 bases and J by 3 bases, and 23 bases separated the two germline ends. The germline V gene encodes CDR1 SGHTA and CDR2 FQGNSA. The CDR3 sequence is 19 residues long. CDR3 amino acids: CASSTGPMVAVIGANVLTF. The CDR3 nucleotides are TGTGCCAGCAGCACCGGCCCGATGGTAGCAGTTATTGGGGCCAACGTCCTGACTTTC.

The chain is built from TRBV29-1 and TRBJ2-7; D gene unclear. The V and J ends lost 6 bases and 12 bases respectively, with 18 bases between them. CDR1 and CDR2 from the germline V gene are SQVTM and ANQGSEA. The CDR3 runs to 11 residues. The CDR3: CSVWGQETRYF. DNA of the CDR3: TGCAGCGTCTGGGGTCAGGAGACCCGGTACTTC.

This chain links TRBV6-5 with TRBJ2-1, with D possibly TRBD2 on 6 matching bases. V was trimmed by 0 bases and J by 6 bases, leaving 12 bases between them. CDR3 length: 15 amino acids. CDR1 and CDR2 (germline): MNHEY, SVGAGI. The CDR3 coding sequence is TGTGCCAGCAGTTACTCAGGTCTGCGGGGCAATGAGCAGTTCTTC. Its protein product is CASSYSGLRGNEQFF.

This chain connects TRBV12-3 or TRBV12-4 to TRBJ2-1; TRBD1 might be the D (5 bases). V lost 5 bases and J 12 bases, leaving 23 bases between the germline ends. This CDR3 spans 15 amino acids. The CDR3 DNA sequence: TGTGCCAGCAGTAAAGGACAATTCGGTGTAGAAGTGCAGTTCTTC. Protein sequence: CASSKGQFGVEVQFF.

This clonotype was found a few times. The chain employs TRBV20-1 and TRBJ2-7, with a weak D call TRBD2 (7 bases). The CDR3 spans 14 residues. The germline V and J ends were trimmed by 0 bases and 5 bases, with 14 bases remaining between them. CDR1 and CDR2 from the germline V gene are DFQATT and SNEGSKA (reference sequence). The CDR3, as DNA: TGCAGTGCTAGAGATAGGGGGAGGGCCCACGAGCAGTACTTC. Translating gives CSARDRGRAHEQYF.

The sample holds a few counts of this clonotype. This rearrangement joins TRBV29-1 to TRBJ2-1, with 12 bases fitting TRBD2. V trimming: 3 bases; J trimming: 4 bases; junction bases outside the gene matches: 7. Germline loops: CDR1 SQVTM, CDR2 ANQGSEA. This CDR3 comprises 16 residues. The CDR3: CSVEPTSGRMYNEQFF. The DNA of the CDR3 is TGCAGCGTTGAGCCAACTAGCGGGAGGATGTACAATGAGCAGTTCTTC.

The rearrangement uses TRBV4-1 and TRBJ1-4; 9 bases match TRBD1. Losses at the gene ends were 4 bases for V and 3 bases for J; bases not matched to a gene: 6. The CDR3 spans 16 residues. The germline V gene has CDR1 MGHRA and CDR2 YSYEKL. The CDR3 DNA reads TGCGCCAGCAGCCGGGGACAGGGAGTATCTAATGAAAAACTGTTTTTT. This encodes CASSRGQGVSNEKLFF.

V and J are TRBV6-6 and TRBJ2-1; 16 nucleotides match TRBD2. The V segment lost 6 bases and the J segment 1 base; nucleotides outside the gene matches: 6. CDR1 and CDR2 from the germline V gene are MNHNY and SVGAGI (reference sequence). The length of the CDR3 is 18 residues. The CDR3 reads CASRAGTSGRESYNEQFF. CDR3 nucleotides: TGTGCCAGCAGGGCCGGGACTAGCGGGAGGGAGTCCTACAATGAGCAGTTCTTC.

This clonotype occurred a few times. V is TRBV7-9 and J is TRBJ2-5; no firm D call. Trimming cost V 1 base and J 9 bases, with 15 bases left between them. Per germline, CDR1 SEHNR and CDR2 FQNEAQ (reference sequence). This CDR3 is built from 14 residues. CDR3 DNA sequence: TGTGCCAGCAGCTTAGAGTCCGGCTCTTCGTCCCAGTACTTC. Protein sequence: CASSLESGSSSQYF.

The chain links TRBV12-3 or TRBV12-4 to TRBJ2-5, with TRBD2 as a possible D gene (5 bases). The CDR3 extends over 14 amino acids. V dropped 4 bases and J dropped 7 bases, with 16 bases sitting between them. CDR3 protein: CASSWGAVAGTQYF. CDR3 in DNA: TGTGCCAGCAGTTGGGGTGCCGTGGCGGGGACCCAGTACTTC.

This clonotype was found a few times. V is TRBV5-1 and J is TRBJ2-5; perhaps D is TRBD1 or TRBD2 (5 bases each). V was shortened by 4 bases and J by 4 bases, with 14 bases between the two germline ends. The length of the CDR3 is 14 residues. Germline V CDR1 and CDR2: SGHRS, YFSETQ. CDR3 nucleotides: TGCGCCAGCAGCATACGGACGAGGGGAGAGACCCAGTACTTC. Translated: CASSIRTRGETQYF.

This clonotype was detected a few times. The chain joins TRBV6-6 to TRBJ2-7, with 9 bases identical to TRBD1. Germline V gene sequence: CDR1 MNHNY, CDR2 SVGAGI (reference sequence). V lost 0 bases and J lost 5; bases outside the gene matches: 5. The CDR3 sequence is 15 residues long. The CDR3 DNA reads TGTGCCAGCAGTTACTCGTTCGGGACAGGGAACGAGCAGTACTTC. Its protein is CASSYSFGTGNEQYF.

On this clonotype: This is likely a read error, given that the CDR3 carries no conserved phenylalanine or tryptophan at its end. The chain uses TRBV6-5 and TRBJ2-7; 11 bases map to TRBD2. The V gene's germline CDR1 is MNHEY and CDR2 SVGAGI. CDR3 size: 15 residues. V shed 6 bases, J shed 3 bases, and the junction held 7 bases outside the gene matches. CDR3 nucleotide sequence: TGTGCCAGCAGCCATACTAGCGGGGGCCTCTACGAGCAGTACCTC. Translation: CASSHTSGGLYEQYL.

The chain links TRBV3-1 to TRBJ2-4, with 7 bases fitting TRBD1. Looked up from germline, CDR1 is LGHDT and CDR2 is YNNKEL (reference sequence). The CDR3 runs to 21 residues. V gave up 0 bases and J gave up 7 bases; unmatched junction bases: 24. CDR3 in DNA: TGTGCCAGCAGCCAAGACCGGAATACACCTTACAGGGGTAATTTTGGGAACATTCAGTACTTC. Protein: CASSQDRNTPYRGNFGNIQYF.